Below are 23 T cell receptor beta chains sequenced from a single sample in a study of regulatory T cells in long-lasting Graves disease. Arm-PCR of CDR3 regions and iRepertoire HTBI primers were used to build TCR beta libraries. One entry per CDR3 protein results from TCRdb running MiXCR on the multiplex PCR reads. The table has almost 450,000 distinct CDR3 sequences, about a sixth seen once. Time point defined: newly diagnosed GD, antithyroid drugs for less than 3 months. The TCR library used RNA extracted from PBMCs. A further study also used this sample, focusing on T cells in Graves' hyperthyroidism and ophthalmopathy.

The sequencing here drew on peripheral blood mononuclear cells (PBMCs), taken at new diagnosis, from a patient treated with antithyroid drugs. Every receptor here comes from a woman aged 25 to 45 with Graves disease.

This clonotype was seen a few times. This chain joins TRBV7-8 and TRBJ1-6; D gene unclear. The germline V and J ends were trimmed by 4 bases and 0 bases, with 10 bases remaining between them. There are 16 residues in the CDR3. Germline CDR1 reads SGHVS; CDR2 reads FQNEAQ. CDR3 protein: CASSSQASSYNSPLHF. Written as DNA, the CDR3 is TGTGCCAGCAGCTCCCAGGCGAGCTCCTATAATTCACCCCTCCACTTT.

This clonotype was found many times. CDR3 DNA: TGTGCTAGTGGTTTGGCAGGGACAGTTCAAGAGACCCAGTACTTC. Translated, it gives CASGLAGTVQETQYF. This chain uses TRBV12-5 with TRBJ2-5; TRBD1 matches 7 bases. V dropped 1 base and J dropped 2; count of bases not matched to a gene: 4. This CDR3 comprises 15 residues. CDR1 is LGHNT and CDR2 is FRNRAP in the germline V gene.

The V call is TRBV5-1, the J call TRBJ2-5, with TRBD2 identical over 8 bases. This CDR3 contains 14 residues. The ends lost 4 bases at V and 5 bases at J; junction bases unmatched: 7. Germline lookup yields CDR1 SGHRS and CDR2 YFSETQ. The CDR3 sequence is CASSPVRGRETQYF. The CDR3 DNA reads TGCGCCAGCAGCCCGGTGCGCGGGAGGGAGACCCAGTACTTC.

This clonotype was observed at least ten times. This chain joins TRBV11-2 and TRBJ2-7; 11 bases map to TRBD1. Trimming at V came to 4 bases and at J to 5 bases, leaving 7 bases not matched to a gene. In germline, CDR1 is SGHAT, CDR2 FQNNGV. CDR3 length: 15 residues. The CDR3 sequence: CASSSGGTGGDEQYF. The CDR3 DNA sequence: TGTGCCAGCAGCTCTGGTGGGACAGGGGGAGACGAGCAGTACTTC.

This clonotype has at least ten counts. The chain joins TRBV20-1 to TRBJ1-5; possibly TRBD1 for D (6 bases). The CDR3 runs to 14 residues. The V gene's germline CDR1 is DFQATT and CDR2 SNEGSKA (reference sequence). V dropped 0 bases and J dropped 9 bases, with 15 bases sitting between them. CDR3 region: CSARDWRGMGPQHF. The CDR3 DNA reads TGCAGTGCTAGAGATTGGAGGGGGATGGGGCCCCAGCATTTT.

This clonotype was counted many times. The genes are TRBV15 and TRBJ1-5; 7 nucleotides line up with TRBD1. V was pared by 1 base and J by 7 bases, with 10 bases of the junction left unmatched. The CDR3 loop spans 16 amino acids. CDR1 is LNHNV and CDR2 is YYDKDF in the germline V gene (reference sequence). As DNA, the CDR3 is TGTGCCACCAGCAGAGTTGGGACAGCCTCAAGCCAGCCCCAGCATTTT. Translating gives CATSRVGTASSQPQHF. Full variable domain (outside the CDR3, taken from reference TRBV15 and TRBJ1-5): DAMVIQNPRYQVTQFGKPVTLSCSQTLNHNVMYWYQQKSSQAPKLLFHYYDKDFNNEADTPDNFQSRRPNTSFCFLDIRSPGLGDTAMYLCATSRVGTASSQPQHFGDGTRLSIL.

This clonotype was counted at least ten times. The chain joins TRBV20-1 to TRBJ2-7; 10 nucleotides match TRBD2. Unmatched junction bases numbered 10, after V lost 1 base and J lost 4 bases. This CDR3 comprises 16 residues. Germline V CDR1 and CDR2: DFQATT, SNEGSKA (reference sequence). The CDR3: CSARGYLAGVAYEQYF. In DNA form, the CDR3 reads TGCAGTGCTAGAGGTTACCTAGCGGGAGTGGCTTACGAGCAGTACTTC.

This clonotype was observed at least ten times. The chain combines TRBV3-1 with TRBJ2-3, with no clear D. Between the trimmed V and J ends, which lost 4 bases and 2 bases, there was a span of 13 bases. The CDR3 covers 15 residues. Germline V gives CDR1 LGHDT, CDR2 YNNKEL (reference sequence). In nucleotides, the CDR3 is TGTGCCAGCAGCCGAACCCACGACCTCACAGATACGCAGTATTTT. The encoded protein is CASSRTHDLTDTQYF.

This clonotype was detected many times. The chain recombines TRBV30 with TRBJ2-3; 10 bases fit TRBD2. V was pared by 7 bases and J by 5 bases, with 9 bases of the junction left unmatched. This CDR3 is built from 14 residues. Germline values: CDR1 GTSNPN, CDR2 SVGIG (reference sequence). This CDR3 is CALLLAGAIDTQYF. DNA of the CDR3: TGTGCCTTACTTCTAGCGGGAGCTATAGATACGCAGTATTTT. Looking up the rest from reference TRBV30 and TRBJ2-3 gives the full variable domain: SQTIHQWPATLVQPVGSPLSLECTVEGTSNPNLYWYRQAAGRGLQLLFYSVGIGQISSEVPQNLSASRPQDRQFILSSKKLLLSDSGFYLCALLLAGAIDTQYFGPGTRLTVL.

This clonotype was picked up a small number of times. The CDR3 sequence: CSGTVPGDVAFF. The CDR3 nucleotides read TGCAGCGGGACAGTTCCTGGAGATGTGGCTTTCTTT. The V and J genes are TRBV29-1 and TRBJ1-1; tentative D call: TRBD1 (6 bases). Between the trimmed V and J ends, which lost 7 bases and 11 bases, there was a span of 20 bases. The CDR3 consists of 12 residues. Germline V gives CDR1 SQVTM, CDR2 ANQGSEA.

The chain links TRBV5-1 to TRBJ2-5; D possibly corresponds to TRBD2 (5 bases). Deletions cut 5 bases from V and 7 bases from J, with 18 bases between. CDR3 length: 14 amino acids. Germline V gene lookup returns CDR1 SGHRS and CDR2 YFSETQ. The CDR3 region is CASSWTPMGATQYF. DNA for the CDR3: TGCGCCAGCAGTTGGACCCCCATGGGAGCGACCCAGTACTTC.

V is TRBV24-1 and J is TRBJ1-1; no clear D gene. Germline V gene sequence: CDR1 KGHDR, CDR2 SFDVKD. With 3 bases removed from V and 1 base from J, the gap between germline ends came to 5 bases. The CDR3 contains 13 residues. CDR3 bases: TGTGCCACCAGTGATCATAAGAACACTGAAGCTTTCTTT. As protein: CATSDHKNTEAFF.

A few counts support this clonotype. V gene TRBV7-2 combines with J gene TRBJ1-5; 7 nucleotides align to TRBD1. CDR1 is SGHTA, CDR2 FQGNSA, per germline. The CDR3 contains 15 residues. With 1 base clipped from V and 4 bases from J, the junction kept 4 bases outside the gene matches. The chain's CDR3 is CASSLDGQANQPQHF. For the CDR3, the DNA is TGTGCCAGCAGCTTAGACGGACAGGCAAATCAGCCCCAGCATTTT.

Ten or more counts support this clonotype. V is TRBV24-1 and J is TRBJ2-3; D is undetermined. Deletions cut 4 bases from V and 4 bases from J, with 2 bases between. The germline CDR1 and CDR2 sequences are KGHDR and SFDVKD. This CDR3 spans 11 amino acids. The CDR3 bases are TGTGCCACCAGTGACTCAGATACGCAGTATTTT. Translation: CATSDSDTQYF.

Ten or more counts support this clonotype. CDR3 sequence reads: CASSLGEGREYF. The CDR3 nucleotides read TGTGCCAGCAGCCTCGGGGAGGGAAGGGAATACTTC. The V call is TRBV28, the J call TRBJ2-4, with 7 nucleotides matching TRBD2. V lost 6 bases, J lost 16 bases, and 12 bases stayed unmatched. There are 12 residues in the CDR3. CDR1 and CDR2 (germline): MDHEN, SYDVKM.

This clonotype was found many times. The chain couples TRBV6-1 to TRBJ2-5, with 9 positions matching TRBD1. Germline CDR1 is MNHNS and CDR2 is SASEGT. The CDR3 covers 15 residues. The junction had 8 bases not matched to a gene; V was cut back by 6 bases and J by 3 bases. CDR3 sequence (DNA): TGTGCCAGCAGCAACTATAGGACAGGGGAAGAGACCCAGTACTTC. Translation gives CASSNYRTGEETQYF.

This chain connects TRBV5-1 to TRBJ2-3; the D gene could be TRBD1 or TRBD2 (5 bases each). Trimming shortened V by 4 bases and J by 7 bases, and 22 bases separated the two germline ends. The CDR3 consists of 16 residues. Germline CDR1 reads SGHRS; CDR2 reads YFSETQ. CDR3 protein: CASSPVSGAHLYTQYF. CDR3 coding DNA: TGCGCCAGCAGCCCGGTTTCCGGGGCCCACTTATATACGCAGTATTTT.

This clonotype was observed a few times. The chain joins TRBV29-1 to TRBJ2-5; D might be TRBD2 (6 bases). In germline, CDR1 is SQVTM, CDR2 ANQGSEA. Trimming pared 4 bases from V and 7 bases from J, leaving 16 bases between. The CDR3 totals 13 residues. CDR3 in DNA: TGCAGCGTTGCAAGACCCGGGAGTTGGACCCAGTACTTC. Its translation: CSVARPGSWTQYF. The variable domain in full, with the rest retrieved from reference TRBV29-1 and TRBJ2-5, is SAVISQKPSRDICQRGTSLTIQCQVDSQVTMMFWYRQQPGQSLTLIATANQGSEATYESGFVIDKFPISRPNLTFSTLTVSNMSPEDSSIYLCSVARPGSWTQYFGPGTRLLVL.

This clonotype was detected ten times or more. V and J are TRBV11-2 and TRBJ1-1; D is ambiguous. Germline assignment: CDR1 SGHAT and CDR2 FQNNGV. This CDR3 comprises 12 residues. V was clipped by 1 base and J by 8 bases, with 8 bases between them. The chain's CDR3 is CASSLGRFEAFF. The CDR3 bases are TGTGCCAGCAGCTTAGGGCGGTTCGAAGCTTTCTTT.

This clonotype came up many times. CDR3 nucleotides: TGCAGTGCTAGTGTTACGGTCGGCCACGAGCAGTACTTC. As protein: CSASVTVGHEQYF. The chain is built from TRBV20-1 and TRBJ2-7; D is undetermined. This CDR3 spans 13 amino acids. The germline V gene encodes CDR1 DFQATT and CDR2 SNEGSKA (reference sequence). Trimming removed 3 bases from V and 5 bases from J, with 14 bases in between.

Note on this clonotype: This sequence may be a read error, since a much larger clone differs from it by one base. The chain is built from TRBV4-3 and TRBJ1-2; unclear D gene. The CDR3 contains 15 residues. Per germline, CDR1 LGHNA and CDR2 YSLEER. V was cut by 0 bases and J by 3 bases, with 11 bases left in between. CDR3: CASSQDETEYYGYTF. For the CDR3, the DNA is TGCGCCAGCAGCCAAGATGAGACGGAATACTATGGCTACACCTTC.

This clonotype was counted ten times or more. The chain is built from TRBV28 and TRBJ2-3; D is unclear. The tail of the sequence fits TRBJ2-1 better, so the J call may be wrong. The germline V gene has CDR1 MDHEN and CDR2 SYDVKM. This CDR3 has 12 residues. CDR3 DNA: TGTGCCAGCAGGGTAGGGCTTGGAGAGCAGTTCTTC. Translating gives CASRVGLGEQFF.

The V and J genes are TRBV12-3 or TRBV12-4 and TRBJ1-3; D not certain. This CDR3 spans 13 amino acids. V lost 2 bases and J lost 1, with 3 bases in between. Here the CDR3 reads CASSLTSGNTIYF. As DNA, the CDR3 is TGTGCCAGCAGTTTAACTTCTGGAAACACCATATATTTT.